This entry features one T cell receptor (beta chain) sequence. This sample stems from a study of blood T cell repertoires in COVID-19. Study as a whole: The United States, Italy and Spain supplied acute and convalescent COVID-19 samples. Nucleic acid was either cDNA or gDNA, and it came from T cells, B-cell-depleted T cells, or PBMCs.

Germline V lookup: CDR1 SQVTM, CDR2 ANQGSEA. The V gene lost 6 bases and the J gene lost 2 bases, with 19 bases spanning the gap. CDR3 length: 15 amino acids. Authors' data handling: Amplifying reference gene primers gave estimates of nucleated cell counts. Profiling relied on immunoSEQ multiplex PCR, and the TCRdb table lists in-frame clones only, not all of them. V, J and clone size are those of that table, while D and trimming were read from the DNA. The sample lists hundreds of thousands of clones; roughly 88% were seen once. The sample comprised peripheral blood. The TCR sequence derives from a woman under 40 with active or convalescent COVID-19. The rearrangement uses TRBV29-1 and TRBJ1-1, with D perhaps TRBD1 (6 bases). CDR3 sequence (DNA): TGCAGCGTGAAAATTGGGGGCTGGCTAAACACTGAAGCTTTCTTT. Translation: CSVKIGGWLNTEAFF.